Listed below are T cell receptor beta chains from one sample, sequenced in a study of blood T cell repertoires in COVID-19. The method was immunoSEQ multiplex PCR; TCRdb's version includes in-frame clones alone and lacks a portion of them. The profile shows about 70,000 clones, around 76% of them singletons. Sequencing was done on a sample of peripheral blood. These receptors were collected from a woman older than 75 with active or convalescent COVID-19. Each CDR3 is given without its conserved first and last residue. D genes are given only for firm matches.

v_gene	j_gene	d_gene	CDR3aa
TRBV6-5	TRBJ1-1	NA	ASSSGGTTEAF
TRBV1	TRBJ1-4	NA	TARTHNEKLF
TRBV6-5	TRBJ1-4	NA	ASSTRRTDEKLF
TRBV9	TRBJ1-3	NA	ASSAGAGNTIY
TRBV7-2	TRBJ2-5	TRBD1	ASSPDRGPWETQY
TRBV5-4	TRBJ2-2	TRBD1	ASSLPGQGGTGELF
TRBV14	TRBJ2-1	NA	ASRPDGGNEQF
TRBV4-3	TRBJ2-5	NA	ASSQDTGTGQTQY
TRBV9	TRBJ2-5	NA	ASSVAETQY
TRBV7-3	TRBJ2-1	NA	ASSLPQGGSGGYNEQF
TRBV4-1	TRBJ1-4	NA	ASSQDPNEKLF
TRBV7-9	TRBJ1-1	TRBD1	ASSLGTDGWTEAF
TRBV5-4	TRBJ2-2	NA	ASSLSIGGDTGELF
TRBV5-5	TRBJ1-1	NA	ASSLVVRENTEAF
TRBV20-1	TRBJ1-1	NA	SASLLYTEAF
TRBV2	TRBJ2-3	TRBD2	ASEAGDADTQY
TRBV30	TRBJ1-1	TRBD1	AFQQGARRDTEAF
TRBV5-6	TRBJ1-2	TRBD1	ASSRQGFGYGYT
TRBV5-5	TRBJ2-3	TRBD2	ASSRRTSGSTDTQY
TRBV3-1/TRBV3-2	TRBJ2-3	NA	ASSQDLERSVFTDTQY
TRBV6-6	TRBJ2-5	TRBD2	ASSYSRAGEQY
TRBV5-4	TRBJ1-6	NA	ASSPSGGTPLH
TRBV12-3/TRBV12-4	TRBJ2-1	TRBD2	ASHRLAGDEQF
TRBV15	TRBJ1-1	NA	ATSREEGVNTEAF
TRBV28	TRBJ2-1	TRBD2	ASSSASGKGYNEQF
TRBV6-1	TRBJ2-7	NA	ASSERTLGRRYEQY
TRBV6-2/TRBV6-3	TRBJ1-5	TRBD1	ASSYPFDRDRRNQPQH
TRBV14	TRBJ2-3	TRBD2	ASSPRGGGGSDTQY
TRBV12-3/TRBV12-4	TRBJ2-1	NA	ASRASGGNEQF
TRBV5-6	TRBJ2-4	NA	ASSLGVSKNIQY
TRBV18	TRBJ2-7	TRBD1	ASSPPGIGQGSEPGEQY
TRBV4-3	TRBJ1-6	NA	ASSQDTRGSPLH
TRBV5-1	TRBJ1-1	NA	ASSLERVTEAF
TRBV19	TRBJ1-2	TRBD1	ASSFLQGLDGYT
TRBV30	TRBJ1-6	TRBD1	AWKRSTGTADYNSPLH
TRBV10-3	TRBJ2-7	TRBD1	ATKTGTREQY
TRBV11-2	TRBJ1-4	NA	ASSLAGPLLGEKLF
TRBV2	TRBJ2-5	TRBD2	ASMNSGTSGGVQY
TRBV5-4	TRBJ1-1	NA	ASSLQASTAEAF
TRBV27	TRBJ1-6	NA	ASSLVGGGSSYNSPLH
TRBV5-1	TRBJ1-2	NA	ASSLVQGSYGYT
TRBV7-2	TRBJ1-1	NA	ASSLVAGDTEAF
TRBV5-1	TRBJ1-1	TRBD1	ASKDRVRTEAF
TRBV6-6	TRBJ2-7	NA	ASSPSWEQY
TRBV9	TRBJ2-3	TRBD2	ASSVAAGGTDTQY
TRBV6-2/TRBV6-3	TRBJ1-3	NA	ASSWGGSGNTIY
TRBV7-2	TRBJ2-7	TRBD2	ASSLGGTSYEQY
TRBV6-2/TRBV6-3	TRBJ2-2	NA	ASSYPISGGTGELF
TRBV9	TRBJ2-3	TRBD2	ASSVSGGSDTQY
TRBV27	TRBJ2-7	NA	ASSPSQGGYEQY
TRBV28	TRBJ1-3	NA	ASLGDRNSGNTIY
TRBV5-4	TRBJ2-5	TRBD1	ASSRGTGAKETQY
TRBV28	TRBJ2-1	TRBD1	ASSPHRGKGYNEQF
TRBV6-5	TRBJ2-5	NA	ASSYGDKYQETQY
TRBV7-2	TRBJ2-2	TRBD2	ASSPKGLAGGIGELF
TRBV5-4	TRBJ1-2	NA	ASSGDGRDGYT
TRBV27	TRBJ2-3	NA	ASSLQRVTDTQY
TRBV5-1	TRBJ2-3	TRBD1	ASSLGDRGMDTQY
TRBV7-2	TRBJ2-3	TRBD2	ASSLRLAGGLPDTQY
TRBV18	TRBJ1-6	TRBD1	ASSPLGQGFYSPLH